This T cell receptor (beta chain) was sequenced in a study of T cells in Graves' hyperthyroidism and ophthalmopathy. The CDR3 length is 18 residues. The V gene's germline CDR1 is MRHNA and CDR2 SNTAGT. The ends lost 3 bases at V and 4 bases at J; junction bases unmatched: 12. There were TCR beta CDR3 regions amplified from RNA transcripts. The TCR CDR3 first-round RT-PCR relied on the HTBI primer set. TCRdb analysed the multiplex PCR reads with MiXCR anew, one entry per CDR3 protein. In the table there are a few hundred thousand distinct CDR3 sequences, roughly 14% of which are singletons. The source is a man aged 30 to 45 with Graves' hyperthyroidism that later progressed to Graves' ophthalmopathy. The specimen was blood. The J gene is TRBJ1-5, the V gene TRBV6-4; 10 bases are shared with TRBD1. In DNA form, the CDR3 reads TGTGCCAGCAGTGATAGGGAGAAGGACAGGGGGATAAATCAGCCCCAGCATTTT. This sequence encodes CASSDREKDRGINQPQHF.